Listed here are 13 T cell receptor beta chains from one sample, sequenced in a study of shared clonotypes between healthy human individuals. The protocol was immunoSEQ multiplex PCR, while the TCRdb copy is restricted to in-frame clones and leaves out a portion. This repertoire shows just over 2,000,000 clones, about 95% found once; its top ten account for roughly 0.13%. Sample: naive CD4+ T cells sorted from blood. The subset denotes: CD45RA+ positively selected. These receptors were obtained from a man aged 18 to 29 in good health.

In DNA form, the CDR3 reads TGTGCCAGCAGCTCCGCTAGCGGGAGGGCCTCCGGGGAGCTGTTTTTT. Translation: CASSSASGRASGELFF. The rearrangement uses TRBV7-2 and TRBJ2-2; 12 bases are a match to TRBD2. The V gene end was trimmed by 4 bases and the J gene end by 6 bases; junction bases not matched to a gene: 6. From germline, CDR1 is SGHTA and CDR2 FQGNSA. The CDR3 sequence is 16 residues long.

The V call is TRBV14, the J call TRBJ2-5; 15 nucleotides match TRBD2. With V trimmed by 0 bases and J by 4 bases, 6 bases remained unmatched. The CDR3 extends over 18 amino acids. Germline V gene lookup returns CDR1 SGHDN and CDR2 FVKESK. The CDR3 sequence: CASSQDQPGLAGGETQYF. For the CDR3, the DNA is TGTGCCAGCAGCCAAGATCAACCGGGACTAGCGGGAGGAGAGACCCAGTACTTC.

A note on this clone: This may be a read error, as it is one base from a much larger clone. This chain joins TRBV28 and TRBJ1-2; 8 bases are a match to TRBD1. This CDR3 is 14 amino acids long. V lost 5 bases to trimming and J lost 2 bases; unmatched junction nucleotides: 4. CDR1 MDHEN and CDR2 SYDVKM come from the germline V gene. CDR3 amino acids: CASSPGQANYGYTF. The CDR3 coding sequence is TGTGCCAGCAGTCCGGGACAGGCGAACTATGGCTACACCTTC.

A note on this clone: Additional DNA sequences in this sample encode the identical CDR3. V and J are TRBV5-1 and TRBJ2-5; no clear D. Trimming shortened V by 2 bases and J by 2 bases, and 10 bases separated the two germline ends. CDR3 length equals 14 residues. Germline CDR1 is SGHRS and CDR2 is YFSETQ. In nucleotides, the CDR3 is TGCGCCAGCAGCTTACTATTGGGGCAAGAGACCCAGTACTTC. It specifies CASSLLLGQETQYF.

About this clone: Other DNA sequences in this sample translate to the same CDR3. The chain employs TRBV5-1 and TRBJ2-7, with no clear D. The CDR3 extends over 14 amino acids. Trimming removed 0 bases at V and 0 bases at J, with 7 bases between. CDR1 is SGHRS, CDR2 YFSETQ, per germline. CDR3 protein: CASSLGSSSYEQYF. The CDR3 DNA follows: TGCGCCAGCAGCTTGGGTTCCAGCTCCTACGAGCAGTACTTC. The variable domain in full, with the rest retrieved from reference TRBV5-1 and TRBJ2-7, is KAGVTQTPRYLIKTRGQQVTLSCSPISGHRSVSWYQQTPGQGLQFLFEYFSETQRNKGNFPGRFSGRQFSNSRSEMNVSTLELGDSALYLCASSLGSSSYEQYFGPGTRLTVT.

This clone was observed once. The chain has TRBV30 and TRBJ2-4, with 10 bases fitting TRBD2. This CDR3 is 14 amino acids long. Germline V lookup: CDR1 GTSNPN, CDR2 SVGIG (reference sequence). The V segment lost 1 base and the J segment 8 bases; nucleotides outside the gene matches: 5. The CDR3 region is CAWSAGTSVDIQYF. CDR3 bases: TGTGCCTGGAGTGCCGGGACTAGCGTGGACATTCAGTACTTC.

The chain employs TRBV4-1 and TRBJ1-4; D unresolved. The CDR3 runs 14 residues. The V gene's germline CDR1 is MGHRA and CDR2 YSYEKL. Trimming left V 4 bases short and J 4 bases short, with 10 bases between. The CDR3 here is CASSLSNLNEKLFF. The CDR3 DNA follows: TGCGCCAGCAGCCTAAGCAACCTTAATGAAAAACTGTTTTTT.

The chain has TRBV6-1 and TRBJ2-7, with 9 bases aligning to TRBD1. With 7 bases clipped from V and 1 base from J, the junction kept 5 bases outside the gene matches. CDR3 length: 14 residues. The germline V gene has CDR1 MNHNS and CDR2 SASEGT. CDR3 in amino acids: CASNPGQGSYEQYF. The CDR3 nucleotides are TGTGCCAGCAACCCGGGACAGGGATCCTACGAGCAGTACTTC.

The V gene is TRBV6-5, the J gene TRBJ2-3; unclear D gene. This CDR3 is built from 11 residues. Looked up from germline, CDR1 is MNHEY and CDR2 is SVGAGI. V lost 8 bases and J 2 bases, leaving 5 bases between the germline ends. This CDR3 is CASDHTDTQYF. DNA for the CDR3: TGTGCCAGCGACCACACAGATACGCAGTATTTT.

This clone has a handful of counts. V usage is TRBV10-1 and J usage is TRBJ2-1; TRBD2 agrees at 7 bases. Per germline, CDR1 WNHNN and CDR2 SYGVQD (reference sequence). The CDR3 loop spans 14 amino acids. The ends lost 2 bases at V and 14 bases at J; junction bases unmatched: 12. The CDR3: CASSELSSGAREFF. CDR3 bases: TGCGCCAGCAGTGAGCTGTCTAGCGGAGCCAGGGAGTTCTTC.

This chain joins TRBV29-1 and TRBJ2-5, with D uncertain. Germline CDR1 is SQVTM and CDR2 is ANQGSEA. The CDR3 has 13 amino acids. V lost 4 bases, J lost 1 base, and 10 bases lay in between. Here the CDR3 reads CSVVGGFQETQYF. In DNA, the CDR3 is TGCAGCGTTGTGGGTGGGTTCCAAGAGACCCAGTACTTC.

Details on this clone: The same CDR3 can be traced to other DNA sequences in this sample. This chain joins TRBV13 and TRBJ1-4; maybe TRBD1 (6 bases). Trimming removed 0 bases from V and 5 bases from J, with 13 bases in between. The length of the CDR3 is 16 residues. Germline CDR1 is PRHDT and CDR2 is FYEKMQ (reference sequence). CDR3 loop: CASSLGTGGANEKLFF. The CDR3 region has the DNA TGTGCCAGCAGCTTAGGGACGGGGGGCGCAAATGAAAAACTGTTTTTT.

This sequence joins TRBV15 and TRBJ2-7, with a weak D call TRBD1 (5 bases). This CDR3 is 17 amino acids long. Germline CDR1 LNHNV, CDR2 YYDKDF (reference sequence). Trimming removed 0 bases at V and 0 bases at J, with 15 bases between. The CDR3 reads CATSRDSQGANSYEQYF. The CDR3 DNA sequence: TGTGCCACCAGCAGAGATTCTCAAGGGGCGAACTCCTACGAGCAGTACTTC.